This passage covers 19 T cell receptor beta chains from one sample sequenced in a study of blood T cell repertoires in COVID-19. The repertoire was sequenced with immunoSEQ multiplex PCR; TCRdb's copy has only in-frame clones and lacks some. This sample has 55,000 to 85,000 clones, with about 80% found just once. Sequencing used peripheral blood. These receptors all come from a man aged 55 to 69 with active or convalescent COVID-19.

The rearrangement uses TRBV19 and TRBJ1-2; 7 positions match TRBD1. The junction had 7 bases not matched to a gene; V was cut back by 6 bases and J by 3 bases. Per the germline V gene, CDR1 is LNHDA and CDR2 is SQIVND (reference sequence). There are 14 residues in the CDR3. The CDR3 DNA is TGTGCCAGTAGATATACAGGGGACGACTATGGCTACACCTTC. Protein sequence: CASRYTGDDYGYTF. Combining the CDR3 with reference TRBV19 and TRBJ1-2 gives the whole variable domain DGGITQSPKYLFRKEGQNVTLSCEQNLNHDAMYWYRQDPGQGLRLIYYSQIVNDFQKGDIAEGYSVSREKKESFPLTVTSAQKNPTAFYLCASRYTGDDYGYTFGSGTRLTVV.

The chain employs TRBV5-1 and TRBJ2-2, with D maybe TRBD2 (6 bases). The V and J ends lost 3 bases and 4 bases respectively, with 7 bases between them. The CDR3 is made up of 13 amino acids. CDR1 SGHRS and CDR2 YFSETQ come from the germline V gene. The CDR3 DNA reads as TGCGCCAGCAGCTGGGGGGTCACCGGGGAGCTGTTTTTT. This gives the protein CASSWGVTGELFF.

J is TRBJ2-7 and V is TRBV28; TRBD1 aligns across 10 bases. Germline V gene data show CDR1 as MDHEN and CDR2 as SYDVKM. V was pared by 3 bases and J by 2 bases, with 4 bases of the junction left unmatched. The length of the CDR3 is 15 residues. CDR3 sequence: CASSLVGTGAYEQYF. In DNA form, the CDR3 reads TGTGCCAGCAGTTTGGTAGGGACAGGGGCCTACGAGCAGTACTTC.

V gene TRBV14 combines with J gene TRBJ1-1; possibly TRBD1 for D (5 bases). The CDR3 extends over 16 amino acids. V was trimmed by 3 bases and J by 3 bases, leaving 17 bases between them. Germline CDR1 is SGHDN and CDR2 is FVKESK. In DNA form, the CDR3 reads TGTGCCAGCAGCCACCCCTCACCCGGGGGGGACACTGAAGCTTTCTTT. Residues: CASSHPSPGGDTEAFF.

The CDR3 DNA follows: TGTGCCAGCAGCTTATTGGGACAGGGGATTTATGGCTACACCTTC. This encodes CASSLLGQGIYGYTF. The J gene is TRBJ1-2, the V gene TRBV7-9, with 10 positions matching TRBD1. Per the germline V gene, CDR1 is SEHNR and CDR2 is FQNEAQ (reference sequence). Unmatched junction bases numbered 5, after V lost 2 bases and J lost 5 bases. The CDR3 has 15 residues.

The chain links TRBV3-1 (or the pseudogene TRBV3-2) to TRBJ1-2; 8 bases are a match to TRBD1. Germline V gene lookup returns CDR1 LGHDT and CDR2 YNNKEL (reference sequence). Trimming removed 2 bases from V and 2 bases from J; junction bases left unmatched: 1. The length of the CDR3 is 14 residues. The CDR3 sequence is CASSQQGANYGYTF. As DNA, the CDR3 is TGTGCCAGCAGCCAACAGGGGGCGAACTATGGCTACACCTTC.

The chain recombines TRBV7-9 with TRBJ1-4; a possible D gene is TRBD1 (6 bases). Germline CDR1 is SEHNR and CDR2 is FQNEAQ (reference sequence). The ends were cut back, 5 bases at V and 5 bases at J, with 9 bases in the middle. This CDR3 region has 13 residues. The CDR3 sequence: CASSRGQNEKLFF. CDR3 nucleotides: TGTGCCAGCAGCCGCGGACAGAATGAAAAACTGTTTTTT. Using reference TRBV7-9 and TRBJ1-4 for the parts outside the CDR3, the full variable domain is DTGVSQNPRHKITKRGQNVTFRCDPISEHNRLYWYRQTLGQGPEFLTYFQNEAQLEKSRLLSDRFSAERPKGSFSTLEIQRTEQGDSAMYLCASSRGQNEKLFFGSGTQLSVL.

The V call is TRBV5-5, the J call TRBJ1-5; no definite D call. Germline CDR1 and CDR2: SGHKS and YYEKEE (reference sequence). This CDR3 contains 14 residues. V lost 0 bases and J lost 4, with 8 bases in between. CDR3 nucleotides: TGTGCCAGCAGCTTGGGCCCTCTAAATCAGCCCCAGCATTTT. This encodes CASSLGPLNQPQHF.

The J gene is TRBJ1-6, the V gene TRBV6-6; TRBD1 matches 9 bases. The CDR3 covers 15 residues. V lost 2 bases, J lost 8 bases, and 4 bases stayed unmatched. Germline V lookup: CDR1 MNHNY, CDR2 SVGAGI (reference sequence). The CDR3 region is CASSYPGTGHSPLHF. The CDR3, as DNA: TGTGCCAGCAGTTACCCCGGGACAGGGCATTCACCCCTCCACTTT.

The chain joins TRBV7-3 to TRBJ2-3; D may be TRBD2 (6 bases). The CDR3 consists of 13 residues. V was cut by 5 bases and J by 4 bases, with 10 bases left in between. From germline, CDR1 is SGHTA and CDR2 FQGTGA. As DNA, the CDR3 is TGTGCCAGCAGCCGGCGGGGCCCAGATACGCAGTATTTT. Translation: CASSRRGPDTQYF.

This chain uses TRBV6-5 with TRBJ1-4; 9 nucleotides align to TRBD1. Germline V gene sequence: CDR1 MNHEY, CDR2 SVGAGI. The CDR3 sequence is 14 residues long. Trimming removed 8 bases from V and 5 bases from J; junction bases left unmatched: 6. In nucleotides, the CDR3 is TGTGCCAGCTTTTCCGGGACAGGGAATGAAAAACTGTTTTTT. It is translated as CASFSGTGNEKLFF.

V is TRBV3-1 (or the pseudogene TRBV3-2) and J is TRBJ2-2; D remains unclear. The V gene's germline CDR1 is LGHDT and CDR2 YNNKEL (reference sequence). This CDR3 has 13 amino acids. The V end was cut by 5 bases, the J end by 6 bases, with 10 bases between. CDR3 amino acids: CASSGHRAGELFF. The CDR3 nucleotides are TGTGCCAGCAGCGGCCACAGAGCCGGGGAGCTGTTTTTT.

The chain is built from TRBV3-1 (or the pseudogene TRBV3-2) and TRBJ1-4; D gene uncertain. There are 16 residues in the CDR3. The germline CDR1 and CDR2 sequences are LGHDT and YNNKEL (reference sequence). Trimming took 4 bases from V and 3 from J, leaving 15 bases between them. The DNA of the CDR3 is TGTGCCAGCAGCCCAAACAACTTGGCGGCTAATGAAAAACTGTTTTTT. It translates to CASSPNNLAANEKLFF.

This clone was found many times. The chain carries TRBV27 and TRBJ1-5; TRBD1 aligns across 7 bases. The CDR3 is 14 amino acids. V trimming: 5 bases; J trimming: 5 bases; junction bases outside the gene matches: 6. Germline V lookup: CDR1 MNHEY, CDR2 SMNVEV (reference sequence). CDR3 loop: CASSRQGDYQPQHF. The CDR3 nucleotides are TGTGCCAGCAGTCGACAGGGCGACTATCAGCCCCAGCATTTT.

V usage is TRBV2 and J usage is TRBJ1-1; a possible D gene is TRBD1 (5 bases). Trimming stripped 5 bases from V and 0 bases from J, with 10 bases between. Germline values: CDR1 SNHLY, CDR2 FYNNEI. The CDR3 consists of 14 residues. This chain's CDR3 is CASSIAGVNTEAFF. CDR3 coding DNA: TGTGCCAGCAGTATCGCGGGGGTGAACACTGAAGCTTTCTTT.

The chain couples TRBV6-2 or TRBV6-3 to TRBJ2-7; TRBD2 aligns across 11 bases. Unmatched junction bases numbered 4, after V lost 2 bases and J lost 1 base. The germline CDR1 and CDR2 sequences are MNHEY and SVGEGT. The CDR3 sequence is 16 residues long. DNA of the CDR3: TGTGCCAGCAGTTACGCGCTAGCGGGGGGATCCTACGAGCAGTACTTC. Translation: CASSYALAGGSYEQYF.

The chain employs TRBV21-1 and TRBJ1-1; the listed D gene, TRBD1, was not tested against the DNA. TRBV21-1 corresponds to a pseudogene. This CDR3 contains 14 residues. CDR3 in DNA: TGTGCCAGCAGCGGGGACAGGGTTGAAACTGAAGCTTTCTTT. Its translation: CASSGDRVETEAFF.

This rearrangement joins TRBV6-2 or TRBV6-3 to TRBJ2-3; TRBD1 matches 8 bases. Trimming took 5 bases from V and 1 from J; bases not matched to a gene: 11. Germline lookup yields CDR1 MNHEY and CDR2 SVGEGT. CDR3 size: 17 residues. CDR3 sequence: CASSPQETGARTDTQYF. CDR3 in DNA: TGTGCCAGCAGTCCGCAAGAGACAGGGGCCCGCACAGATACGCAGTATTTT.

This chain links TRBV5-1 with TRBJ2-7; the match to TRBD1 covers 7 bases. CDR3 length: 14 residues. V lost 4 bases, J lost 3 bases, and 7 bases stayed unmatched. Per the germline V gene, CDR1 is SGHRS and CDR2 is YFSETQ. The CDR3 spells CASSIGQESYEQYF. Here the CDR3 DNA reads TGCGCCAGCAGCATCGGACAGGAGAGCTACGAGCAGTACTTC.